This paragraph covers one TCR beta chain sequence. Sequencing was performed with immunoSEQ multiplex PCR; in TCRdb, only in-frame clones are kept and a portion is missing. This table holds around 190,000 clones, roughly 80% found once. The sample belongs to a study of blood T cell repertoires in COVID-19. Across the whole study: COVID-19 samples collected from the United States, Italy and Spain covered acute and convalescent phases. In each case, the material was cDNA or gDNA derived from T cells, B-cell-depleted T cells, or PBMCs.

V dropped 6 bases and J dropped 7 bases, with 16 bases sitting between them. Germline V gives CDR1 MNHEY, CDR2 SVGAGI. This CDR3 has 13 residues. The gene calls are TRBV6-5 and TRBJ2-7; maybe TRBD2 (7 bases). Material: peripheral blood. The source is a human donor in a cohort sampled during active COVID-19. The CDR3 loop reads CASRFAGAREQYF. CDR3 nucleotide sequence: TGTGCCAGCAGATTTGCGGGGGCGAGGGAGCAGTACTTC.